Below, 4 T cell receptor beta chains from the same sample are listed, as sequenced in a study of blood T cell repertoires in COVID-19. The protocol was immunoSEQ multiplex PCR, while the TCRdb copy is restricted to in-frame clones and leaves out a portion. Of about 100,000 clones in the sample, about two thirds are singletons; the top ten hold about 1.8%. The source material was peripheral blood. The receptors here all came from a woman between 40 and 50 years old with acute or convalescent COVID-19.

CDR3 coding DNA: TGTGCCAGCAGTTTAGGACCGGGGGGCCTCCAAGAGACCCAGTACTTC. Translating it yields CASSLGPGGLQETQYF. The V gene is TRBV28, the J gene TRBJ2-5; possible D gene TRBD2, 7 bases. Germline V gene sequence: CDR1 MDHEN, CDR2 SYDVKM. V was trimmed by 2 bases and J by 1 base, leaving 14 bases between them. The CDR3 runs 16 residues.

The chain is built from TRBV11-2 and TRBJ2-3; D is uncertain. The CDR3 spans 14 residues. Trimming cost V 2 bases and J 6 bases, with 12 bases left between them. The V gene's germline CDR1 is SGHAT and CDR2 FQNNGV. CDR3 residues: CASSLSLLSDTQYF. The CDR3 nucleotides are TGTGCCAGCAGCTTATCTCTCCTCTCGGATACGCAGTATTTT.

V gene TRBV5-6 combines with J gene TRBJ1-1; D is undetermined. This CDR3 comprises 11 residues. Germline CDR1 SGHDT, CDR2 YYEEEE. V lost 7 bases, J lost 6 bases, and 10 bases lay in between. DNA of the CDR3: TGTGCCAGCGTCGGGGAGGCTGAAGCTTTCTTT. Protein: CASVGEAEAFF.

The gene calls are TRBV21-1 and TRBJ1-5. TRBV21-1 is a pseudogene. This CDR3 region has 11 residues. The CDR3 DNA reads as TGTTCCCGTCCGGGGAATCGGCCCCAGCATTTT. This gives the protein CSRPGNRPQHF.